Listed below are T cell receptor beta chains from one sample, sequenced in a study of early T cells in non-severe SARS-CoV-2 infection. TCRdb passed the 5' RACE reads through MiXCR, listing each CDR3 protein once. The sample lists 30,000 to 40,000 distinct CDR3 sequences, roughly 4.5% occurring once. Sequencing used whole blood. The receptors come from an adult who was a healthcare worker with PCR-confirmed SARS-CoV-2 infection or an uninfected control (not recorded which). The CDR3 runs from the conserved cysteine through the conserved F or W. A D gene is named only where the DNA matches it firmly. Sizes are listed as once, few, many or a size class.

CATSARAGTLRKGEQFF	TGTGCCACCAGCGCCCGGGCCGGGACCCTTCGGAAAGGTGAGCAGTTCTTC	TRBJ2-1	many	.	TRBV15
CASSLGTVTGEKLFF	TGTGCCAGCAGCTTAGGAACGGTGACGGGTGAAAAACTGTTTTTT	TRBJ1-4	many	.	TRBV7-6
CASSQGGQGEQYF	TGTGCCAGCAGCCAAGGGGGCCAGGGCGAGCAGTACTTC	TRBJ2-7	many	.	TRBV3-1
CAWSRGVTGELFF	TGTGCCTGGAGCAGGGGGGTCACCGGGGAGCTGTTTTTT	TRBJ2-2	many	.	TRBV30
CASSAESNQPQHF	TGTGCCAGCAGCGCAGAGAGCAATCAGCCCCAGCATTTT	TRBJ1-5	many	.	TRBV2
CASSLLGANQFF	TGTGCCAGCAGCTTATTGGGAGCTAATCAGTTCTTC	TRBJ2-1	few	.	TRBV7-8
CASSLERAWETQYF	TGTGCCAGCAGCCTCGAACGGGCATGGGAGACCCAGTACTTC	TRBJ2-5	many	.	TRBV7-9
CASSPGGGGLYQETQYF	TGTGCCAGCAGCCCCGGCGGCGGGGGCCTGTACCAAGAGACCCAGTACTTC	TRBJ2-5	many	.	TRBV5-4
CASSLKGANVAFF	TGTGCCAGCAGTTTGAAGGGGGCTAATGTGGCTTTCTTT	TRBJ1-1	few	TRBD1	TRBV27
CASSPTGGREKLFF	TGTGCCAGCAGCCCAACAGGGGGCCGTGAAAAACTGTTTTTT	TRBJ1-4	few	TRBD1	TRBV7-8
CSASSGGRNNEQFF	TGCAGTGCTTCTTCGGGGGGACGGAACAATGAGCAGTTCTTC	TRBJ2-1	many	TRBD2	TRBV20-1
CASSPLGQGNTEAFF	TGTGCCAGCAGTCCACTCGGACAGGGAAACACTGAAGCTTTCTTT	TRBJ1-1	few	TRBD1	TRBV3-1
CASSLGEPWSGNTIYF	TGTGCCAGCAGCTTGGGGGAGCCGTGGTCTGGAAACACCATATATTTT	TRBJ1-3	many	.	TRBV11-2
CASRYSGGASETQYF	TGTGCCAGCCGGTATAGCGGGGGGGCCTCGGAGACCCAGTACTTC	TRBJ2-5	many	TRBD2	TRBV6-6
CASSPDRGQDEQYF	TGTGCCAGCAGCCCCGACAGGGGGCAAGACGAGCAGTACTTC	TRBJ2-7	many	TRBD1	TRBV7-8